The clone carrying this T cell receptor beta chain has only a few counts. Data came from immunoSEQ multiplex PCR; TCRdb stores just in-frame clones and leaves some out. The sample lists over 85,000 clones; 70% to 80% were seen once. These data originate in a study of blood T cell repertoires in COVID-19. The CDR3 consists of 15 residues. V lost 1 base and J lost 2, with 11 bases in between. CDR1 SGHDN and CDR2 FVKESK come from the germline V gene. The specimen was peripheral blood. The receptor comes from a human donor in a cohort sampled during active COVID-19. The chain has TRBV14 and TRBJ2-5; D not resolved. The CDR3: CASSQAKSLQETQYF. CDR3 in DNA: TGTGCCAGCAGCCAAGCAAAAAGCTTACAAGAGACCCAGTACTTC.